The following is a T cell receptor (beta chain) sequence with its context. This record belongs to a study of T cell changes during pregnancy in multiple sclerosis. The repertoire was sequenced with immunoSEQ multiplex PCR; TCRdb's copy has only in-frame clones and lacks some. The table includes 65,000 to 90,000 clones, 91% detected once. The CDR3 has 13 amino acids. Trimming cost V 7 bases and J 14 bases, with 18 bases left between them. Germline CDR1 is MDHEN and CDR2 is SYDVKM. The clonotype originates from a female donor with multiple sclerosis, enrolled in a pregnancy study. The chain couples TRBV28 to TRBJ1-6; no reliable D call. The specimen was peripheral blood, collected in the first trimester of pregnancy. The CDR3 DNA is TGTGCCAGCATCTCTCAAGCCCCCTTCACCCTCCACTTT. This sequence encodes CASISQAPFTLHF.